Listed here are 4 T cell receptor beta chains from one sample, sequenced in a study of T-cell memory formation after mild COVID-19. TCRdb reanalysed the 5' RACE reads using MiXCR and keeps one entry per CDR3 protein. The repertoire holds about 400,000 distinct CDR3 sequences, with about 22% as singletons. Sequencing used PBMCs or a T cell subset sorted from them (not recorded which). The receptors originated from an adult woman who had mild COVID-19 (a few samples of this study predate the infection). Cell type and time point are not known.

This clonotype was seen a few times. The rearrangement links TRBV20-1 to TRBJ2-7; D assignment may be TRBD1 or TRBD2 (5 bases each). Germline V lookup: CDR1 DFQATT, CDR2 SNEGSKA (reference sequence). The CDR3 length is 13 residues. Trimming cost V 6 bases and J 3 bases, with 15 bases left between them. The CDR3 DNA is TGCAGTGCCAGGTGGGGACCGGTCTACGAGCAGTACTTC. This codes for CSARWGPVYEQYF.

This clonotype was seen a few times. J is TRBJ2-5 and V is TRBV3-1; D is perhaps TRBD2 (6 bases). This CDR3 has 15 residues. CDR1 is LGHDT and CDR2 is YNNKEL in the germline V gene (reference sequence). V was clipped by 0 bases and J by 5 bases, with 13 bases between them. The CDR3 DNA follows: TGTGCCAGCAGCCAAGATGGTGGACTAATCGAGACCCAGTACTTC. This gives the protein CASSQDGGLIETQYF.

There are a few counts of this clonotype. This chain joins TRBV20-1 and TRBJ2-7; D may be TRBD1 or TRBD2 (5 bases each). The V and J ends lost 0 bases and 4 bases respectively, with 25 bases between them. Germline lookup yields CDR1 DFQATT and CDR2 SNEGSKA (reference sequence). The CDR3 length is 18 residues. CDR3 loop: CSARDRGRVLSGPYEQYF. The DNA of the CDR3 is TGCAGTGCTAGAGATAGGGGACGCGTTCTCTCCGGGCCTTACGAGCAGTACTTC.

This chain uses TRBV9 with TRBJ1-5, with D unclear. This CDR3 is built from 13 residues. Per germline, CDR1 SGDLS and CDR2 YYNGEE. Between the trimmed V and J ends, which lost 3 bases and 3 bases, there was a span of 7 bases. As DNA, the CDR3 is TGTGCCAGCAGCGCTGACATCAATCAGCCCCAGCATTTT. The encoded protein is CASSADINQPQHF.